This T cell receptor beta chain was found in a study of T-cell reconstitution after alpha-beta-depleted transplantation in children. This clonotype was counted many times. Molecular barcoding with unique molecular identifiers was used for the TCRbeta library. TCRdb reprocessed the PCR reads via MiXCR and lists one record per CDR3 protein. The sample lists approximately 490,000 distinct CDR3 sequences, around 13% occurring once. The sequencing here drew on PBMCs from the stem cell graft donor, taken from the stem cell graft. The receptor comes from a human donor who donated a stem cell graft to a child with combined immunodeficiency.

The CDR3 DNA sequence: TGTGCCAGCAGGCTTGACCCCTCGGGGATTGCTTTCTTT. It is translated as CASRLDPSGIAFF. The rearrangement uses TRBV12-3 or TRBV12-4 and TRBJ1-1; D is unclear. The CDR3 is made up of 13 amino acids. Trimming removed 6 bases at V and 11 bases at J, with 19 bases between.